Listed below are T cell receptor beta chains from one sample, sequenced in a study of blood T cell repertoires in COVID-19. Produced via immunoSEQ multiplex PCR; TCRdb's table is partial and in-frame only. The sample contains almost 95,000 clones, about 80% of which appear only once. The source material was peripheral blood. The receptor set was obtained from a man aged 60 to 69 with acute or convalescent COVID-19. The CDR3 runs from the conserved cysteine through the conserved F or W. The D gene is left open where the match is weak. The size of a clone is reported for some rows only, either as once, few or many, or as a class for expanded clones.

>TRBV5-4|TRBJ1-2|-|-
TGTGCCAGCAGCTTGGCCGGGACACCGGGCTACACCTTC
CASSLAGTPGYTF
>TRBV7-8|TRBJ1-3|-|-
TGTGCCAGCAGCTCTCGACAGGCGCAAATAGTTACTGGAAACACCATATATTTT
CASSSRQAQIVTGNTIYF
>TRBV5-4|TRBJ1-2|-|TRBD1
TGTGCCAGCAGGCGACAGGGGGGAGACTATGGCTACACCTTC
CASRRQGGDYGYTF
>TRBV7-2|TRBJ2-1|-|TRBD1
TGTGCCAGCAGCCCCCGCCAGGGGGCGAAGGGTGAGCAGTTCTTC
CASSPRQGAKGEQFF
>TRBV6-5|TRBJ1-5|-|TRBD1
TGTGCCAGCAGTTCCGGACAGGGCGATAGCAATCAGCCCCAGCATTTT
CASSSGQGDSNQPQHF
>TRBV30|TRBJ1-3|-|-
TGTGCCTGGGGAAACAGGGTATCTGGAAACACCATATATTTT
CAWGNRVSGNTIYF
>TRBV3-1/TRBV3-2|TRBJ1-2|-|-
TGTGCCAGCAGCCAAGGAGGGCCGAGTTGGTTTTATGGCTACACCTTC
CASSQGGPSWFYGYTF
>TRBV11-3|TRBJ2-2|-|TRBD1
TGTGCCAGCAGCCTAGGGACAGGGTTCGGGGAGCTGTTTTTT
CASSLGTGFGELFF
>TRBV7-6|TRBJ1-1|-|-
TGTGCCAGCAGCTTATATCGGGATATGAACACTGAAGCTTTCTTT
CASSLYRDMNTEAFF
>TRBV19|TRBJ1-5|once|-
TGTGCCAGTAGTCCCCGTTGGGAGAGAGGCAATCAGCCCCAGCATTTT
CASSPRWERGNQPQHF
>TRBV6-2/TRBV6-3|TRBJ1-1|-|TRBD1
TGTGCCAGCAGTTACGACAGGGGTAAGAAGAACACTGAAGCTTTCTTT
CASSYDRGKKNTEAFF
>TRBV9|TRBJ2-3|-|TRBD1
TGTGCCAGCAGCGTAGATGGGGGGACAGGGGAAACAGATACGCAGTATTTT
CASSVDGGTGETDTQYF
>TRBV27|TRBJ2-5|-|TRBD1
TGTGCCAGCAGATTTACAGGGGCTAGAGAGACCCAGTACTTC
CASRFTGARETQYF
>TRBV27|TRBJ2-1|-|TRBD1
TGTGCCAGCAGTGCGACAGGGTACAATGAGCAGTTCTTC
CASSATGYNEQFF
>TRBV6-1|TRBJ1-2|-|-
TGTGCCAGCAGTGAACTGGGCTTAGGAGGCTACACCTTC
CASSELGLGGYTF
>TRBV7-9|TRBJ1-2|few|TRBD1
TGTGCCAGCAGCTTACGAGGGGGCGGTGGCTACACCTTC
CASSLRGGGGYTF
>TRBV7-3|TRBJ1-1|-|TRBD1
TGTGCCAGCAGTCCTGGACAGGGGGCTGAAGCTTTCTTT
CASSPGQGAEAFF
>TRBV6-5|TRBJ2-7|-|TRBD1
TGTGCCAGCAGGGCAGGGGGATTGGCCGAGCAGTACTTC
CASRAGGLAEQYF
>TRBV18|TRBJ1-4|once|TRBD1
TGTGCCAGCTCACCACAGGGGGCGCCTGAAAAACTGTTTTTT
CASSPQGAPEKLFF
>TRBV6-5|TRBJ2-2|-|-
TGTGCCACCGTCCGGGTTCGGAACACCGGGGAGCTGTTTTTT
CATVRVRNTGELFF
>TRBV5-6|TRBJ2-7|-|-
TGTGCCAGCAGCTTGGAGAGTGGCGGGTGGTACGGCGAGCAGTACTTC
CASSLESGGWYGEQYF
>TRBV30|TRBJ1-1|-|-
TGTGCCTGGAGTGTACAAATGGAAGCTTTCTTT
CAWSVQMEAFF
>TRBV6-5|TRBJ2-2|-|-
TGTGCCAGCAGTTATTCCGAAGGGGGGGGCGGGGAGCTGTTTTTT
CASSYSEGGGGELFF
>TRBV2|TRBJ1-5|once|-
TGTGCCAGCAGTGAAGGCAACCTAAATCAGCCCCAGCATTTT
CASSEGNLNQPQHF
>TRBV5-1|TRBJ2-1|-|-
TGCGCCAGCAGCTTGGACACCCACAATGAGCAGTTCTTC
CASSLDTHNEQFF
>TRBV5-1|TRBJ1-3|-|TRBD1
TGCGCCAGCAGCTTGGCCGGGACAGGGGGCTCTGGAAACACCATATATTTT
CASSLAGTGGSGNTIYF
>TRBV29-1|TRBJ1-2|-|-
TGCAGCGTCAAAGACACCCGGACATCCGCTAACTATGGCTACACCTTC
CSVKDTRTSANYGYTF
>TRBV30|TRBJ1-3|-|-
TGTGCCTTGGGCAGGGAAGCGAGAGGAAACACCATATATTTT
CALGREARGNTIYF
>TRBV7-6|TRBJ1-2|-|-
TGTGCCAGCAGCTTAACGGCGGAAAACTATGGCTACACCTTC
CASSLTAENYGYTF
>TRBV30|TRBJ1-2|-|-
TGTGCCTGGACTAAAGGGGACTATGGCTACACCTTC
CAWTKGDYGYTF
>TRBV18|TRBJ1-5|-|TRBD1
TGTGCCAGCTCACCCGGGGGACAGGGGGGTCAGCCCCAGCATTTT
CASSPGGQGGQPQHF
>TRBV5-1|TRBJ1-3|once|-
TGCGCCAGCAGCGGGGGACACCTAGGGACTGGAAACACCATATATTTT
CASSGGHLGTGNTIYF
>TRBV9|TRBJ2-2|-|TRBD2
TGTGCCAGCAGCGTAGCCCTCAGCGGGGGTGACGGGGAGCTGTTTTTT
CASSVALSGGDGELFF
>TRBV4-1|TRBJ1-1|-|TRBD1
TGCGCCAGCAGCCGTTACGGACAGGTCGAAGCTTTCTTT
CASSRYGQVEAFF
>TRBV5-8|TRBJ2-5|-|TRBD2
TGTGCCAGCAGCTTGTCAGCGGGACAAGAGACCCAGTACTTC
CASSLSAGQETQYF
>TRBV9|TRBJ1-6|-|TRBD1
TGTGCCAGCAGCGTCGGGACAGGGGGCGCATATTCACCCCTCCACTTT
CASSVGTGGAYSPLHF
>TRBV5-1|TRBJ2-3|-|TRBD1
TGCGCCAGCAGCTTGATGGGGCAGGGGGATACGGGCACAGATACGCAGTATTTT
CASSLMGQGDTGTDTQYF
>TRBV14|TRBJ2-1|-|TRBD2
TGTGCCAGCAGCCAAGATTTCCGGCGGGGGGGCGGCAATGAGCAGTTCTTC
CASSQDFRRGGGNEQFF
>TRBV11-2|TRBJ2-6|-|TRBD1
TGTGCCAGCATCACGCCCGGGACAGGGGGCCCTGGGGCCAACGTCCTGACTTTC
CASITPGTGGPGANVLTF
>TRBV29-1|TRBJ1-1|-|-
TGCAGCGTCTTGCCCCACGGGCGGAGGGACACTGAAGCTTTCTTT
CSVLPHGRRDTEAFF
>TRBV4-3|TRBJ2-5|-|-
TGCGCCAGCAGCCAAGAAAGTCCCAGGGGCCCCTTGTACCAAGAGACCCAGTACTTC
CASSQESPRGPLYQETQYF
>TRBV11-3|TRBJ2-1|-|-
TGTGCCAGCAGCCTCCCGGGGTGGAATGAGCAGTTCTTC
CASSLPGWNEQFF
>TRBV2|TRBJ1-5|-|TRBD1
TGTGCCAGCAGTGAAAACAGGGGGATGAATCAGCCCCAGCATTTT
CASSENRGMNQPQHF
>TRBV24-1|TRBJ1-1|-|TRBD1
TGTGCCACCAGTAAGACGGACAGGGGGCAAACTGAAGCTTTCTTT
CATSKTDRGQTEAFF
>TRBV7-8|TRBJ2-7|-|TRBD1
TGTGCCAGCAGCTTAAATTCCGGGACAGGGGGTTCCTACGAGCAGTACTTC
CASSLNSGTGGSYEQYF
>TRBV18|TRBJ2-3|-|-
TGTGCCAGCTCACCAGGGGCTAGCACAGATACGCAGTATTTT
CASSPGASTDTQYF
>TRBV9|TRBJ2-3|-|TRBD2
TGTGCCAGCAGCGCACTAGCGGGGGGCACAGATACGCAGTATTTT
CASSALAGGTDTQYF
>TRBV5-1|TRBJ1-2|-|TRBD1
TGCGCCAGCAGCTTGGGTCCATCCAGGGGGGATGGCTACACCTTC
CASSLGPSRGDGYTF
>TRBV11-2|TRBJ2-1|-|-
TGTGCCAGCAGCGCCAGCGGCTTGGACAGAGGAAATGAGCAGTTCTTC
CASSASGLDRGNEQFF
>TRBV4-1|TRBJ1-1|-|-
TGCGCCAGCAGCCAAGTGGGCTTGACAGGAGGAAACACTGAAGCTTTCTTT
CASSQVGLTGGNTEAFF
>TRBV9|TRBJ1-5|-|-
TGTGCCCGCAGCGTAGGGGGGGGTAGCAATCAGCCCCAGCATTTT
CARSVGGGSNQPQHF
>TRBV30|TRBJ1-6|-|-
TGTGCCTGGAGTGTACTTAGCTCCTATAATTCACCCCTCCACTTT
CAWSVLSSYNSPLHF
>TRBV15|TRBJ1-1|-|-
TGTGCCACCAGCAGGGGCATCTTGGCGGGCGAAGCTTTCTTT
CATSRGILAGEAFF
>TRBV2|TRBJ2-2|-|TRBD2
TGTGCCAGCAGTGACTCTAGCGGGGGCGGCACCGGGGAGCTGTTTTTT
CASSDSSGGGTGELFF
>TRBV5-1|TRBJ2-7|once|TRBD2
TGCGCCAGCAGCGAAGTAGCGGGGGGGTTCTACGAGCAGTACTTC
CASSEVAGGFYEQYF
>TRBV30|TRBJ1-5|-|-
TGTGCCTGGAGTCCGGGGGAACGACAGCCCCAGCATTTT
CAWSPGERQPQHF
>TRBV6-5|TRBJ1-1|-|TRBD1
TGTGCCAGCACGACAGGGGATGTTCTCGGTGCTGAAGCTTTCTTT
CASTTGDVLGAEAFF
>TRBV2|TRBJ2-5|-|TRBD2
TGTGCCAGCAGTGAATTACTACCGGGGGGGTTCACTGAAGAGACCCAGTACTTC
CASSELLPGGFTEETQYF
>TRBV7-2|TRBJ1-3|-|-
TGTGCCAGCAGCCCATCGCGGAGCTCTGGAAACACCATATATTTT
CASSPSRSSGNTIYF